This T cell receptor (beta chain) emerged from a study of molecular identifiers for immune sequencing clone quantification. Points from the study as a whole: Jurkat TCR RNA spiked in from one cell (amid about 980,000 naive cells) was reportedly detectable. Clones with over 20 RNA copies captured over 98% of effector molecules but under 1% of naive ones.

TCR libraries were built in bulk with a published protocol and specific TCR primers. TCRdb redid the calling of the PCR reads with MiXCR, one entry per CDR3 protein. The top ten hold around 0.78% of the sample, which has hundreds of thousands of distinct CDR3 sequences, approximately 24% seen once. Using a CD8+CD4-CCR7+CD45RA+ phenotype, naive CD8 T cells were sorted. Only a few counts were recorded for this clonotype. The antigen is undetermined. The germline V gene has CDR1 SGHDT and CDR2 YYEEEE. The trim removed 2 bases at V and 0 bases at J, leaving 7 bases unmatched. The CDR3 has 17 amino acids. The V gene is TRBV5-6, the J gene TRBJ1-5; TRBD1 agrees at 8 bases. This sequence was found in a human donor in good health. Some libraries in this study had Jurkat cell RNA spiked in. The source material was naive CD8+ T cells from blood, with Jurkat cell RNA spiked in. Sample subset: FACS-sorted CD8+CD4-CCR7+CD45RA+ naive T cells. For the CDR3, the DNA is TGTGCCAGCAGCTTTATCGGGACAGGTCATAGCAATCAGCCCCAGCATTTT. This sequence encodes CASSFIGTGHSNQPQHF.